The present T cell receptor beta chain was sequenced within a study of blood T cells in healthy people across ages. Findings and limits, study-wide: Researchers said unsorted PBMCs prevented a conclusive naive versus antigen-experienced comparison. Greater diversity and more naive CD4+ cells were seen in long-lived donors than in aged donors.

With regard to this clonotype: Its antigen remains unidentified.

Then a second PCR, running about 6 to 12 cycles, was carried out with a sample-barcoded 5' primer and a J-beta primer mix. Each cDNA was tagged by a template-switch adaptor containing 12 random nucleotides. One entry per CDR3 protein results from TCRdb running MiXCR on the 5' RACE reads. The sample holds approximately 1,000,000 distinct CDR3 sequences, 35% to 40% seen once. From germline, CDR1 is SGHKS and CDR2 YYEKEE (reference sequence). CDR3 size: 16 residues. The J segment lost 2 bases and the V segment lost 0 bases, leaving 7 bases of the junction unmatched. The TCR sequence derives from a young man in good health. Sequencing was performed on blood. V gene TRBV5-5 combines with J gene TRBJ1-2; 7 bases match TRBD1. For the CDR3, the DNA is TGTGCCAGCAGCTTGGAATTGGGGACAGAAAACTATGGCTACACCTTC. Protein product: CASSLELGTENYGYTF.